A selection of T cell receptor beta chains follows, all from one sample in a study of regulatory T cells in long-lasting Graves disease. In TCRdb, the multiplex PCR reads were re-called with MiXCR into one record per CDR3 protein. The table records 450,000 to 600,000 distinct CDR3 sequences, roughly 14% of them present only once. In addition, the sample was reused for a study of T cells in Graves' hyperthyroidism and ophthalmopathy.

The sequencing used peripheral blood mononuclear cells (PBMCs), collected at new diagnosis, from a patient treated with antithyroid drugs. The receptors originated from a man aged 25 to 40 with Graves disease. The CDR3 runs from the conserved cysteine through the conserved F or W. Each record gives: J gene, V gene, D gene, clone size, CDR3 DNA, CDR3 protein. A D gene is named only where the DNA matches it firmly. Size is stated for part of the rows, as once, few or many counts, or as a class when the clone is expanded.

TRBJ2-2 TRBV10-1 TRBD1 - TGCGCCACGAACGACAGGGGAAACACCGGGGAGCTGTTTTTT CATNDRGNTGELFF
TRBJ2-7 TRBV7-9 - many TGTGCCAGCAGCACAACCTCAGGACGGTTCTACGAGCAGTACTTC CASSTTSGRFYEQYF
TRBJ1-4 TRBV15 - - TGTGCCACCAGCAGAGATAGGCGGCGAGAAAAACTGTTTTTT CATSRDRRREKLFF
TRBJ1-5 TRBV2 TRBD1 - TGTGCCGTACAGGGGAATAATCAGCCCCAGCATTTT CAVQGNNQPQHF
TRBJ1-5 TRBV24-1 - many TGTGCCACCAGTGACACCCGACGGGGGGGAGGGGGCAATCAGCCCCAGCATTTT CATSDTRRGGGGNQPQHF
TRBJ1-2 TRBV20-1 - few TGCAGTGCTAGTATCCCTCGGGACTATGGCTACACCTTC CSASIPRDYGYTF
TRBJ2-5 TRBV24-1 - once TGTGCCACCAGTGATCCCACTCATGAGGTTGGGGAGACCCAGTACTTC CATSDPTHEVGETQYF
TRBJ2-1 TRBV13 TRBD2 many TGTGCCAGCAGCTTACTAGCGGGATCTGACAATGAGCAGTTCTTC CASSLLAGSDNEQFF
TRBJ2-7 TRBV29-1 TRBD2 many TGCAGCGTTGCCCTTACTAGCGGGAGGATCTCCGAGCAGTACTTC CSVALTSGRISEQYF
TRBJ1-1 TRBV24-1 - many TGTGCCACCAGATCCGACAGATCCACTGAAGCTTTCTTT CATRSDRSTEAFF
TRBJ2-1 TRBV2 - many TGTGCCAGCCCTATAAAAGGAGCGGACTACAATGAGCAGTTCTTC CASPIKGADYNEQFF
TRBJ2-1 TRBV3-1 - - TGTGCCAGCAGCCAGGGAGCGGCCTCCTACAATGAGCAGTTCTTC CASSQGAASYNEQFF
TRBJ2-5 TRBV13 TRBD2 few TGTGCCAGCAGCTCGAGGACTAGCGGGAGGGCCATAGAGACCCAGTACTTC CASSSRTSGRAIETQYF
TRBJ1-1 TRBV27 - many TGTGCCAGCAAAGAGGCAGGGGAGGTCACTGAAGCTTTCTTT CASKEAGEVTEAFF
TRBJ2-1 TRBV7-7 - many TGTGCTAGCAGCGCCCGGGGGGCTGGTGGGTCAAATGAGCAGTTCTTC CASSARGAGGSNEQFF
TRBJ2-3 TRBV10-1 - many TGCGCCAGCAGCGCAGGACAGACTAGGACAGATACGCAGTATTTT CASSAGQTRTDTQYF
TRBJ1-1 TRBV10-2 - many TGCGCCAGCAGCGCAACGGGACAACAGAACACTGAAGCTTTCTTT CASSATGQQNTEAFF
TRBJ2-5 TRBV27 - many TGTGCCAGCAGTTTCCTGGGCGCGACTCAAGAGACCCAGTACTTC CASSFLGATQETQYF
TRBJ2-1 TRBV28 TRBD1 - TGTGCCAGCAGCCTGTGGGGACAGGGCTCGACAGAGCAGTTCTTC CASSLWGQGSTEQFF
TRBJ2-4 TRBV6-1 - many TGTGCCAGTACCGATCCCCCGACTGGGTTGGCCAAAAACATTCAGTACTTC CASTDPPTGLAKNIQYF